These 29 T cell receptor beta chains came from one sample sequenced in a study of T cell responses to AZD1222 COVID-19 vaccine. TCRdb keeps only in-frame clones here, not all; method: immunoSEQ multiplex PCR. The sample lists under 130,000 clones; about nine tenths were seen once. Sequenced here: peripheral blood, sampled on day 0 of AZD1222 vaccination. The receptor source for this set is an adult in good health.

The V gene is TRBV7-8, the J gene TRBJ2-7; TRBD1 matches 8 bases. The CDR3 totals 15 residues. Germline V lookup: CDR1 SGHVS, CDR2 FQNEAQ. The J segment lost 3 bases and the V segment lost 2 bases, leaving 6 bases of the junction unmatched. CDR3 bases: TGTGCCAGCAGCTTATTCAGGGGGCGGGTCTACGAGCAGTACTTC. Amino acid sequence: CASSLFRGRVYEQYF.

The chain is built from TRBV28 and TRBJ1-3; 7 bases fit TRBD1. Per the germline V gene, CDR1 is MDHEN and CDR2 is SYDVKM. With V trimmed by 4 bases and J by 6 bases, 6 bases remained unmatched. The CDR3 sequence is 14 residues long. CDR3 region: CASSYPGQENTIYF. CDR3 DNA sequence: TGTGCCAGCAGTTACCCCGGACAGGAAAACACCATATATTTT. The complete variable domain, with remaining parts taken from reference TRBV28 and TRBJ1-3, reads DVKVTQSSRYLVKRTGEKVFLECVQDMDHENMFWYRQDPGLGLRLIYFSYDVKMKEKGDIPEGYSVSREKKERFSLILESASTNQTSMYLCASSYPGQENTIYFGEGSWLTVV.

Only a few counts were recorded for this clone. The chain employs TRBV3-1 (or the pseudogene TRBV3-2) and TRBJ2-7; the match to TRBD2 covers 9 bases. CDR3 length: 18 amino acids. The J segment lost 5 bases and the V segment lost 0 bases, leaving 14 bases of the junction unmatched. CDR1 LGHDT and CDR2 YNNKEL come from the germline V gene (reference sequence). CDR3 in DNA: TGTGCCAGCAGCCAAGACCGAGCGGGGGGTCGACGAATGCACGAGCAGTACTTC. Amino acid sequence: CASSQDRAGGRRMHEQYF.

The V call is TRBV19, the J call TRBJ2-4; 11 bases agree with TRBD1. Germline CDR1 and CDR2: LNHDA and SQIVND (reference sequence). The V segment lost 3 bases and the J segment 8 bases; nucleotides outside the gene matches: 9. The CDR3 is 16 residues long. CDR3 residues: CASSIPGQGAGDIQYF. The DNA of the CDR3 is TGTGCCAGTAGTATCCCCGGACAGGGGGCAGGGGACATTCAGTACTTC. The whole variable domain, remainder taken from reference TRBV19 and TRBJ2-4, is DGGITQSPKYLFRKEGQNVTLSCEQNLNHDAMYWYRQDPGQGLRLIYYSQIVNDFQKGDIAEGYSVSREKKESFPLTVTSAQKNPTAFYLCASSIPGQGAGDIQYFGAGTRLSVL.

The chain links TRBV19 to TRBJ2-1; D possibly matches TRBD1 or TRBD2 (6 bases each). V lost 4 bases to trimming and J lost 6 bases, with 16 bases between them. The CDR3 sequence is 15 residues long. The germline V gene has CDR1 LNHDA and CDR2 SQIVND (reference sequence). CDR3 loop: CASSTTGPGANEQFF. CDR3 sequence (DNA): TGTGCCAGTAGTACAACAGGGCCGGGAGCCAATGAGCAGTTCTTC.

The gene calls are TRBV19 and TRBJ1-1; a possible D gene is TRBD1 (6 bases). With 6 bases removed from V and 6 bases from J, the gap between germline ends came to 14 bases. Germline CDR1 and CDR2: LNHDA and SQIVND (reference sequence). This CDR3 has 13 residues. The CDR3 region is CASSPTPGAEAFF. The CDR3 DNA sequence: TGTGCCAGTAGCCCGACCCCAGGGGCTGAAGCTTTCTTT.

The rearrangement joins TRBV7-9 to TRBJ2-3; 13 bases agree with TRBD2. Germline CDR1 is SEHNR and CDR2 is FQNEAQ (reference sequence). V shed 5 bases, J shed 9 bases, and the junction held 20 bases outside the gene matches. CDR3 length: 19 amino acids. In DNA, the CDR3 is TGTGCCAGCAGCCCAAAACCCACAGGACTAGCGGGGGCCCGGGGGACGCAGTATTTT. It encodes CASSPKPTGLAGARGTQYF. Full variable domain (rest looked up from reference TRBV7-9 and TRBJ2-3): DTGVSQNPRHKITKRGQNVTFRCDPISEHNRLYWYRQTLGQGPEFLTYFQNEAQLEKSRLLSDRFSAERPKGSFSTLEIQRTEQGDSAMYLCASSPKPTGLAGARGTQYFGPGTRLTVL.

The table lists this clone with a count of one. The chain recombines TRBV5-4 with TRBJ1-1, with D unclear. Germline lookup yields CDR1 SGHNT and CDR2 YYREEE (reference sequence). V lost 7 bases and J lost 1, with 8 bases in between. This CDR3 region has 12 residues. CDR3 DNA sequence: TGTGCCAGCGTCGGTTGGAACACTGAAGCTTTCTTT. Translating it yields CASVGWNTEAFF. Drawing the rest from reference TRBV5-4 and TRBJ1-1, the complete variable domain is ETGVTQSPTHLIKTRGQQVTLRCSSQSGHNTVSWYQQALGQGPQFIFQYYREEENGRGNFPPRFSGLQFPNYSSELNVNALELDDSALYLCASVGWNTEAFFGQGTRLTVV.

The sample holds one count of this clone. The V and J genes are TRBV5-4 and TRBJ2-3; TRBD2 is a possible D gene (6 bases). The CDR3 has 15 residues. The germline V gene encodes CDR1 SGHNT and CDR2 YYREEE (reference sequence). V was cut by 4 bases and J by 2 bases, with 14 bases left in between. The CDR3 coding sequence is TGTGCCAGCAGCCCCGGCGGGACTCTCACAGATACGCAGTATTTT. Protein product: CASSPGGTLTDTQYF.

The chain carries TRBV5-1 and TRBJ2-7; the match to TRBD2 covers 11 bases. There are 16 residues in the CDR3. CDR1 SGHRS and CDR2 YFSETQ come from the germline V gene. After removal of 4 bases from V and 4 bases from J, the junction contained 10 bases not matched to a gene. The DNA of the CDR3 is TGCGCCAGCAGCGATCCGCCTAGCGGGGGGCTATACGAGCAGTACTTC. Protein: CASSDPPSGGLYEQYF.

This clone came up once. The chain uses TRBV10-3 and TRBJ1-2; 9 nucleotides match TRBD1. V trimming: 3 bases; J trimming: 12 bases; junction bases outside the gene matches: 11. The germline V gene encodes CDR1 ENHRY and CDR2 SYGVKD. The CDR3 loop spans 14 amino acids. The CDR3: CAISDGGTGIVDTF. The DNA for the CDR3 is TGTGCCATCAGTGACGGAGGGACAGGGATAGTGGACACCTTC.

This chain links TRBV28 with TRBJ1-1; TRBD1 aligns across 7 bases. Germline V lookup: CDR1 MDHEN, CDR2 SYDVKM. V trimming: 7 bases; J trimming: 1 base; junction bases outside the gene matches: 12. The CDR3 is 16 residues long. CDR3 residues: CASTSSQGTGNTEAFF. DNA of the CDR3: TGTGCCAGCACTTCTTCACAGGGGACGGGGAACACTGAAGCTTTCTTT.

The V call is TRBV15, the J call TRBJ1-1; maybe TRBD1 (5 bases). Trimming removed 5 bases at V and 7 bases at J, with 23 bases between. The germline gives CDR1 LNHNV, CDR2 YYDKDF (reference sequence). The CDR3 consists of 16 residues. The CDR3 loop is CATSQGIQAKRGEAFF. The CDR3 DNA reads as TGTGCCACCAGCCAAGGAATACAGGCCAAACGGGGTGAAGCTTTCTTT. The full variable domain, in which reference TRBV15 and TRBJ1-1 provide the parts outside the CDR3, is DAMVIQNPRYQVTQFGKPVTLSCSQTLNHNVMYWYQQKSSQAPKLLFHYYDKDFNNEADTPDNFQSRRPNTSFCFLDIRSPGLGDTAMYLCATSQGIQAKRGEAFFGQGTRLTVV.

The chain combines TRBV30 with TRBJ1-1, with unresolved D. Germline values: CDR1 GTSNPN, CDR2 SVGIG (reference sequence). V was shortened by 0 bases and J by 3 bases, with 8 bases between the two germline ends. The CDR3 extends over 13 amino acids. The CDR3 loop is CAWSVDGYTEAFF. CDR3 coding DNA: TGTGCCTGGAGTGTAGACGGTTACACTGAAGCTTTCTTT.

This clone was detected only a few times. V usage is TRBV9 and J usage is TRBJ1-2; TRBD1 matches 8 bases. The CDR3 sequence is 15 residues long. Trimming took 4 bases from V and 4 from J; bases not matched to a gene: 9. Germline assignment: CDR1 SGDLS and CDR2 YYNGEE. In DNA, the CDR3 is TGTGCCAGCAGCACCGGACAGGGTGGGAGCTATGGCTACACCTTC. This translates into CASSTGQGGSYGYTF.

The chain is built from TRBV2 and TRBJ1-1; 10 bases agree with TRBD1. The germline V gene encodes CDR1 SNHLY and CDR2 FYNNEI. The CDR3 loop spans 18 amino acids. V was pared by 3 bases and J by 4 bases, with 14 bases of the junction left unmatched. CDR3 in amino acids: CASSDFDRGQDWSTEAFF. In DNA, the CDR3 is TGTGCCAGCAGTGATTTTGACAGGGGGCAAGATTGGAGCACTGAAGCTTTCTTT. Drawing the rest from reference TRBV2 and TRBJ1-1, the complete variable domain is EPEVTQTPSHQVTQMGQEVILRCVPISNHLYFYWYRQILGQKVEFLVSFYNNEISEKSEIFDDQFSVERPDGSNFTLKIRSTKLEDSAMYFCASSDFDRGQDWSTEAFFGQGTRLTVV.

This clone was detected only once. This chain connects TRBV15 to TRBJ1-5, with 8 bases that match TRBD1. The V gene end was trimmed by 0 bases and the J gene end by 3 bases; junction bases not matched to a gene: 7. There are 17 residues in the CDR3. Germline V gene data show CDR1 as LNHNV and CDR2 as YYDKDF (reference sequence). CDR3 loop: CATSRDRAGGLNQPQHF. In nucleotides, the CDR3 is TGTGCCACCAGCAGAGATAGGGCAGGGGGCCTCAATCAGCCCCAGCATTTT.

This rearrangement joins TRBV5-6 to TRBJ1-4; D remains unclear. Germline lookup yields CDR1 SGHDT and CDR2 YYEEEE. CDR3 length: 12 residues. V was clipped by 6 bases and J by 7 bases, with 10 bases between them. This chain's CDR3 is CASNRWGEKLFF. The CDR3 DNA is TGTGCCAGCAACCGGTGGGGTGAAAAACTGTTTTTT.

This clone was counted between two and nine times. The V gene is TRBV7-9, the J gene TRBJ2-2; weak D call: TRBD1 (6 bases). From germline, CDR1 is SEHNR and CDR2 FQNEAQ (reference sequence). This CDR3 contains 16 residues. The V end lost 0 bases, the J end lost 1 base, and 9 bases lay between the germline ends. CDR3 residues: CASSLAWDKNTGELFF. Here the CDR3 DNA reads TGTGCCAGCAGCTTAGCGTGGGACAAGAACACCGGGGAGCTGTTTTTT.

The chain joins TRBV5-5 to TRBJ2-7; the D is unclear. The CDR3 runs 14 residues. Germline CDR1 is SGHKS and CDR2 is YYEKEE (reference sequence). Trimming shortened V by 2 bases and J by 2 bases, and 11 bases separated the two germline ends. The CDR3 nucleotides are TGTGCCAGCAGCTTTAATCCCGCGGCCTACGAGCAGTACTTC. Protein: CASSFNPAAYEQYF.

The chain employs TRBV6-5 and TRBJ1-1; D remains ambiguous. The CDR3 is made up of 13 amino acids. The germline CDR1 and CDR2 sequences are MNHEY and SVGAGI. V gave up 10 bases and J gave up 4 bases, with 16 bases separating them. The CDR3 sequence: CATHDPLSTEAFF. For the CDR3, the DNA is TGTGCCACCCACGACCCCCTGAGCACTGAAGCTTTCTTT.

This clone showed up just a few times. The chain carries TRBV7-8 and TRBJ2-1, with 9 bases lining up with TRBD1. The CDR3 totals 16 residues. Germline V gene data show CDR1 as SGHVS and CDR2 as FQNEAQ. J was trimmed by 7 bases and V by 5 bases; bases with no gene match: 12. The CDR3 DNA reads TGTGCCAGCAGCCCAAGCCGGGACAGGGAAAAGAATGAGCAGTTCTTC. Translated: CASSPSRDREKNEQFF. The full variable domain, its missing parts supplied by reference TRBV7-8 and TRBJ2-1, is GAGVSQSPRYKVAKRGQDVALRCDPISGHVSLFWYQQALGQGPEFLTYFQNEAQLDKSGLPSDRFFAERPEGSVSTLKIQRTQQEDSAVYLCASSPSRDREKNEQFFGPGTRLTVL.

The V gene is TRBV5-1, the J gene TRBJ2-2, with 7 bases that match TRBD1. Trimming cost V 8 bases and J 2 bases; bases outside gene matches: 6. Germline lookup yields CDR1 SGHRS and CDR2 YFSETQ. The CDR3 length is 14 residues. CDR3 sequence: CASTGTANTGELFF. DNA of the CDR3: TGCGCCAGTACCGGGACAGCCAACACCGGGGAGCTGTTTTTT.

The chain combines TRBV10-3 with TRBJ1-1, with a possible D match to TRBD1 (6 bases). V lost 11 bases to trimming and J lost 0 bases, with 16 bases between them. CDR1 is ENHRY, CDR2 SYGVKD, per germline. CDR3 size: 14 residues. The CDR3: CASRGGDMNTEAFF. CDR3 coding DNA: TGTGCCTCCCGGGGGGGGGACATGAACACTGAAGCTTTCTTT.

V gene TRBV6-5 combines with J gene TRBJ1-1; a weak D match, TRBD1 (5 bases). With 5 bases removed from V and 11 bases from J, the gap between germline ends came to 15 bases. This CDR3 has 12 residues. Germline loops: CDR1 MNHEY, CDR2 SVGAGI. Here the CDR3 reads CASSRTRGRAFF. The CDR3 DNA is TGTGCCAGCAGTCGAACGAGGGGCCGGGCTTTCTTT.

The chain links TRBV11-2 to TRBJ1-3, with a weak D call TRBD1 (5 bases). V lost 4 bases to trimming and J lost 3 bases, with 16 bases between them. The CDR3 is 16 amino acids. Germline V gene data show CDR1 as SGHAT and CDR2 as FQNNGV. The CDR3 DNA reads as TGTGCCAGCAGCTCCATGTCGTCGGGGCTTGGAAACACCATATATTTT. Its translation: CASSSMSSGLGNTIYF.

The J gene is TRBJ2-6, the V gene TRBV6-5; D uncertain. The V and J ends lost 11 bases and 0 bases respectively, with 14 bases between them. The germline gives CDR1 MNHEY, CDR2 SVGAGI. CDR3 size: 15 residues. The CDR3 DNA sequence: TGTGCCGCGAGGAGCGAGAGCTCTGGGGCCAACGTCCTGACTTTC. It encodes CAARSESSGANVLTF.

The chain has TRBV6-2 or TRBV6-3 and TRBJ2-1; 7 nucleotides agree with TRBD1. The CDR3 spans 16 residues. Trimming removed 6 bases from V and 1 base from J; junction bases left unmatched: 9. CDR1 is MNHEY and CDR2 is SVGEGT in the germline V gene. This CDR3 is CASSTNRGWSYNEQFF. As DNA, the CDR3 is TGTGCCAGCAGCACAAACAGGGGCTGGTCCTACAATGAGCAGTTCTTC.

In regard to this clone: In the same sample, other DNA sequences code for this CDR3. The chain combines TRBV11-2 with TRBJ1-3; 12 bases match TRBD1. V trimming: 3 bases; J trimming: 3 bases; junction bases outside the gene matches: 9. The CDR3 covers 18 residues. Germline V CDR1 and CDR2: SGHAT, FQNNGV. For the CDR3, the DNA is TGTGCCAGCAGCTTGGTGGGACAGGGGGCTCTGGGTGGAAACACCATATATTTT. Amino acid sequence: CASSLVGQGALGGNTIYF.